This passage covers 32 T cell receptor beta chains from one sample sequenced in a study of blood T cell dynamics during melanoma immunotherapy. Only in-frame clones appear in the TCRdb table, and some are missing; sequencing was by immunoSEQ multiplex PCR. Seen here are approximately 25,000 clones, 87% observed once, and the top ten hold about 4.9%. Time point given: pre-treatment baseline. The material was blood, obtained from a patient treated with checkpoint blockade. Every receptor here comes from a human donor with melanoma.

The chain recombines TRBV2 with TRBJ1-4; tentative D call: TRBD1 (5 bases). Germline V gives CDR1 SNHLY, CDR2 FYNNEI. The CDR3 consists of 15 residues. V lost 7 bases and J lost 4, with 16 bases in between. CDR3 sequence: CASKRLGEVNEKLFF. CDR3 DNA sequence: TGTGCCAGCAAACGTTTGGGGGAGGTTAATGAAAAACTGTTTTTT.

The rearrangement links TRBV5-1 to TRBJ2-4; 8 positions agree with TRBD1. Germline CDR1 and CDR2: SGHRS and YFSETQ. Trimming cost V 0 bases and J 3 bases; bases outside gene matches: 5. There are 16 residues in the CDR3. The CDR3 region is CASSLGDRWNKNIQYF. The CDR3 bases are TGCGCCAGCAGCTTGGGGGACAGGTGGAACAAAAACATTCAGTACTTC.

This clone was detected only once. This chain links TRBV2 with TRBJ2-5; D gene unclear. Judging by the DNA end, TRBJ2-7 fits better; the J call may be wrong. Germline lookup yields CDR1 SNHLY and CDR2 FYNNEI. The CDR3 is 13 amino acids. The CDR3 DNA is TGTGCCAGCAGTGAAGGCCAGGTTGGCGAGCAGTACTTC. It specifies CASSEGQVGEQYF.

The J gene is TRBJ1-2, the V gene TRBV29-1; 7 bases line up with TRBD1. CDR1 and CDR2 from the germline V gene are SQVTM and ANQGSEA. Losses at the gene ends were 2 bases for V and 7 bases for J; bases not matched to a gene: 7. CDR3 length: 13 residues. The CDR3: CSVERQGLSGYTF. DNA for the CDR3: TGCAGCGTTGAACGACAGGGACTGAGTGGCTACACCTTC.

The chain joins TRBV23-1 to TRBJ2-2, with 8 bases matching TRBD1. TRBV23-1 is an ORF, with its function uncertain. The CDR3 totals 19 residues. With V trimmed by 3 bases and J by 7 bases, 19 bases remained unmatched. CDR3: CASSHCGQGNPRRHGELFF. In DNA form, the CDR3 reads TGCGCCAGCAGTCACTGCGGACAGGGAAACCCACGAAGGCACGGGGAGCTGTTTTTT.

The chain combines TRBV7-8 with TRBJ2-7; TRBD2 matches 11 bases. The V and J ends lost 3 bases and 4 bases, in that order; junction bases with no gene match: 11. CDR3 length: 17 residues. CDR1 SGHVS and CDR2 FQNEAQ come from the germline V gene. CDR3 in DNA: TGTGCCAGCAGCTTTCAGATAGCGGGAGGGCCGGTTTACGAGCAGTACTTC. It specifies CASSFQIAGGPVYEQYF. Full variable domain (remainder filled in from reference TRBV7-8 and TRBJ2-7): GAGVSQSPRYKVAKRGQDVALRCDPISGHVSLFWYQQALGQGPEFLTYFQNEAQLDKSGLPSDRFFAERPEGSVSTLKIQRTQQEDSAVYLCASSFQIAGGPVYEQYFGPGTRLTVT.

The chain employs TRBV28 and TRBJ1-2; the D gene is possibly TRBD1 (5 bases). The CDR3 loop spans 15 amino acids. Germline CDR1 reads MDHEN; CDR2 reads SYDVKM. The germline V and J ends were trimmed by 6 bases and 2 bases, with 16 bases remaining between them. CDR3 amino acids: CASSLVGAGNYGYTF. CDR3 sequence (DNA): TGTGCCAGCAGCCTAGTTGGGGCAGGGAACTATGGCTACACCTTC.

The chain joins TRBV7-2 to TRBJ1-1; a weak D match, TRBD1 (5 bases). The germline V and J ends were trimmed by 5 bases and 6 bases, with 16 bases remaining between them. The CDR3 is 14 residues long. The V gene's germline CDR1 is SGHTA and CDR2 FQGNSA. CDR3 sequence: CASSVRARFPEAFF. The CDR3 coding sequence is TGTGCCAGCAGCGTCAGGGCGCGCTTTCCTGAAGCTTTCTTT.

This clone was detected only a few times. This rearrangement joins TRBV7-8 to TRBJ2-7, with TRBD2 as a possible D gene (6 bases). Germline V gene data show CDR1 as SGHVS and CDR2 as FQNEAQ. The V and J ends lost 5 bases and 5 bases respectively, with 19 bases between them. This CDR3 spans 15 amino acids. CDR3 in DNA: TGTGCCAGCAGCCATAGCGGTTCTATGGGCCACGAGCAGTACTTC. Amino acid sequence: CASSHSGSMGHEQYF.

In this sample, this clone turned up once. The chain recombines TRBV9 with TRBJ2-2; D gene uncertain. Trimming left V 1 base short and J 4 bases short, with 14 bases between. The CDR3 contains 16 residues. Germline V gives CDR1 SGDLS, CDR2 YYNGEE. The CDR3 nucleotides are TGTGCCAGCAGCGTAACGATGGGAATTCCCACCGGGGAGCTGTTTTTT. This sequence encodes CASSVTMGIPTGELFF.

The gene calls are TRBV27 and TRBJ1-4, with D perhaps TRBD1 (6 bases). Trimming left V 6 bases short and J 7 bases short, with 21 bases between. CDR1 is MNHEY, CDR2 SMNVEV, per germline (reference sequence). The CDR3 contains 16 residues. The CDR3 spells CASRPGQLKAGEKLFF. As DNA, the CDR3 is TGTGCCAGCAGGCCGGGACAACTCAAGGCAGGTGAAAAACTGTTTTTT.

This chain joins TRBV2 and TRBJ2-3; D is uncertain. The CDR3 extends over 14 amino acids. Between the trimmed V and J ends, which lost 7 bases and 5 bases, there was a span of 16 bases. Germline V lookup: CDR1 SNHLY, CDR2 FYNNEI. This chain's CDR3 is CASTYLESGDTQYF. The CDR3 DNA follows: TGTGCCAGCACCTACCTTGAGTCGGGAGATACGCAGTATTTT.

This chain links TRBV27 with TRBJ1-1, with D unclear. This CDR3 contains 16 residues. The ends were cut back, 5 bases at V and 0 bases at J, with 16 bases in the middle. Germline-derived CDR1 and CDR2 are MNHEY and SMNVEV (reference sequence). The CDR3 DNA follows: TGTGCCAGCAGTCCGACCTTGGGCAGGATGAACACTGAAGCTTTCTTT. Translated, it gives CASSPTLGRMNTEAFF.

This rearrangement joins TRBV5-8 to TRBJ1-5, with no clear D. In germline, CDR1 is SGHTS, CDR2 YDEGEE. The CDR3 is 16 residues long. V shed 0 bases and J shed 0 bases, with 10 bases lying between them. CDR3 residues: CASSLAQSYSNQPQHF. DNA for the CDR3: TGTGCCAGCAGCTTGGCCCAGTCATATAGCAATCAGCCCCAGCATTTT.

CDR3 residues: CASSTAKGGTEAFF. In DNA form, the CDR3 reads TGTGCCAGCAGCACCGCCAAGGGGGGCACTGAAGCTTTCTTT. The rearrangement joins TRBV5-4 to TRBJ1-1; weak D call: TRBD1 (6 bases). The V gene's germline CDR1 is SGHNT and CDR2 YYREEE (reference sequence). Trimming stripped 4 bases from V and 4 bases from J, with 14 bases between. CDR3 length: 14 amino acids.

The gene calls are TRBV9 and TRBJ2-7; D unclear. The CDR3 has 15 amino acids. CDR1 and CDR2 from the germline V gene are SGDLS and YYNGEE. Trimming left V 4 bases short and J 2 bases short, with 16 bases between. The CDR3 loop reads CASSPRPSPTYEQYF. The CDR3 nucleotides are TGTGCCAGCAGCCCCCGACCCTCGCCTACCTACGAGCAGTACTTC.

The chain has TRBV7-6 and TRBJ2-7; 7 nucleotides agree with TRBD1. Germline V gene data show CDR1 as SGHVS and CDR2 as FNYEAQ. The CDR3 totals 13 residues. Trimming removed 4 bases from V and 3 bases from J; junction bases left unmatched: 3. The CDR3 DNA reads as TGTGCCAGCAGCTCGACAGGGAACTACGAGCAGTACTTC. Its protein product is CASSSTGNYEQYF.

J is TRBJ2-2 and V is TRBV7-9; 8 nucleotides line up with TRBD2. V gave up 5 bases and J gave up 2 bases; unmatched junction bases: 7. Looked up from germline, CDR1 is SEHNR and CDR2 is FQNEAQ (reference sequence). CDR3 length equals 16 residues. The DNA of the CDR3 is TGTGCCAGCAGCGTCGTAAGCGGGAGCAACACCGGGGAGCTGTTTTTT. Protein product: CASSVVSGSNTGELFF. Variable domain in full (rest from reference TRBV7-9 and TRBJ2-2): DTGVSQNPRHKITKRGQNVTFRCDPISEHNRLYWYRQTLGQGPEFLTYFQNEAQLEKSRLLSDRFSAERPKGSFSTLEIQRTEQGDSAMYLCASSVVSGSNTGELFFGEGSRLTVL.

V is TRBV6-4 and J is TRBJ2-3; D may be TRBD2 (7 bases). This CDR3 contains 16 residues. CDR1 is MRHNA and CDR2 is SNTAGT in the germline V gene. Trimming left V 0 bases short and J 4 bases short, with 14 bases between. In DNA, the CDR3 is TGTGCCAGCAGTGACTCTGGGGGGGGCTACGCAGATACGCAGTATTTT. This gives the protein CASSDSGGGYADTQYF.

This chain joins TRBV5-8 and TRBJ2-7, with a weak D call TRBD1 (6 bases). The CDR3 totals 15 residues. The germline V gene has CDR1 SGHTS and CDR2 YDEGEE. V lost 4 bases to trimming and J lost 0 bases, with 14 bases between them. CDR3 sequence reads: CASSPRTVNSYEQYF. CDR3 DNA sequence: TGTGCCAGCAGCCCCCGGACAGTTAACTCCTACGAGCAGTACTTC.

The V gene is TRBV5-5, the J gene TRBJ2-1; 9 nucleotides align to TRBD1. CDR1 and CDR2 (germline): SGHKS, YYEKEE (reference sequence). CDR3 length: 14 residues. V shed 0 bases, J shed 9 bases, and the junction held 4 bases outside the gene matches. This chain's CDR3 is CASSLVDRGGEQFF. CDR3 nucleotide sequence: TGTGCCAGCAGCTTGGTGGACAGGGGAGGTGAGCAGTTCTTC.

J is TRBJ2-7 and V is TRBV6-5; D gene unclear. From germline, CDR1 is MNHEY and CDR2 SVGAGI. This CDR3 region has 15 residues. The V gene lost 2 bases and the J gene lost 2 bases, with 13 bases spanning the gap. The CDR3 here is CASSYGLTGPYEQYF. DNA for the CDR3: TGTGCCAGCAGTTACGGCCTGACGGGTCCCTACGAGCAGTACTTC.

This clone appeared once. This chain links TRBV11-2 with TRBJ2-5; no clear D. The CDR3 consists of 15 residues. CDR1 and CDR2 from the germline V gene are SGHAT and FQNNGV. V was pared by 2 bases and J by 5 bases, with 15 bases between. CDR3 residues: CASSLNPRTWETQYF. CDR3 in DNA: TGTGCCAGCAGCTTAAACCCCCGGACGTGGGAGACCCAGTACTTC. Full variable domain (rest looked up from reference TRBV11-2 and TRBJ2-5): EAGVAQSPRYKIIEKRQSVAFWCNPISGHATLYWYQQILGQGPKLLIQFQNNGVVDDSQLPKDRFSAERLKGVDSTLKIQPAKLEDSAVYLCASSLNPRTWETQYFGPGTRLLVL.

The chain recombines TRBV7-3 with TRBJ2-7, with TRBD1 matching over 9 bases. V was clipped by 4 bases and J by 3 bases; unmatched bases: 10. This CDR3 region has 16 residues. CDR1 is SGHTA, CDR2 FQGTGA, per germline. For the CDR3, the DNA is TGTGCCAGCAGCTCCGGACAACCGGGACAGGGCTACGAGCAGTACTTC. Amino acids: CASSSGQPGQGYEQYF.

This sequence joins TRBV7-3 and TRBJ2-3; TRBD2 is a possible D gene (6 bases). Germline CDR1 is SGHTA and CDR2 is FQGTGA. The germline V and J ends were trimmed by 3 bases and 5 bases, with 12 bases remaining between them. This CDR3 spans 14 amino acids. CDR3 loop: CASSLGGKLDTQYF. The CDR3 bases are TGTGCCAGCAGCTTGGGCGGGAAATTAGATACGCAGTATTTT.

The rearrangement uses TRBV28 and TRBJ2-5; weak D call: TRBD1 (7 bases). The CDR3 sequence is 14 residues long. Germline assignment: CDR1 MDHEN and CDR2 SYDVKM. V was trimmed by 1 base and J by 6 bases, leaving 12 bases between them. This CDR3 reads CASSLSEGAQTQYF. CDR3 nucleotides: TGTGCCAGCAGTTTATCGGAGGGGGCTCAGACCCAGTACTTC.

Here the CDR3 DNA reads TGTGCCAGCAGTCTTAGCGGGACGACATACAATGAGCAGTTCTTC. Amino acid sequence: CASSLSGTTYNEQFF. The rearrangement links TRBV6-1 to TRBJ2-1, with 8 bases matching TRBD2. With 5 bases clipped from V and 4 bases from J, the junction kept 7 bases outside the gene matches. Looked up from germline, CDR1 is MNHNS and CDR2 is SASEGT. The CDR3 covers 15 residues.

This clone was picked up one time. The V and J genes are TRBV7-9 and TRBJ2-7, with 7 nucleotides matching TRBD1. The CDR3 is 14 residues long. CDR1 SEHNR and CDR2 FQNEAQ come from the germline V gene (reference sequence). The V gene end was trimmed by 3 bases and the J gene end by 4 bases; junction bases not matched to a gene: 6. Here the CDR3 DNA reads TGTGCCAGCAGCTTTGCAGGGGGTGATTACGAGCAGTACTTC. This sequence encodes CASSFAGGDYEQYF. Variable domain in full (rest from reference TRBV7-9 and TRBJ2-7): DTGVSQNPRHKITKRGQNVTFRCDPISEHNRLYWYRQTLGQGPEFLTYFQNEAQLEKSRLLSDRFSAERPKGSFSTLEIQRTEQGDSAMYLCASSFAGGDYEQYFGPGTRLTVT.

The chain carries TRBV27 and TRBJ1-1; D call uncertain. The CDR3 runs to 14 residues. The germline V and J ends were trimmed by 2 bases and 4 bases, with 11 bases remaining between them. Per the germline V gene, CDR1 is MNHEY and CDR2 is SMNVEV (reference sequence). The CDR3 DNA is TGTGCCAGCAGTTTAATCGTCGGAGGCACTGAAGCTTTCTTT. Residues: CASSLIVGGTEAFF.

The chain has TRBV28 and TRBJ1-5; the D gene is possibly TRBD1 (5 bases). This CDR3 region has 15 residues. The germline gives CDR1 MDHEN, CDR2 SYDVKM. The V gene lost 3 bases and the J gene lost 3 bases, with 12 bases spanning the gap. The CDR3 loop is CASSFSGGNNQPQHF. The DNA of the CDR3 is TGTGCCAGCAGTTTCTCGGGGGGGAACAATCAGCCCCAGCATTTT.

The chain joins TRBV15 to TRBJ1-5; D unclear. The V gene lost 0 bases and the J gene lost 1 base, with 13 bases spanning the gap. Per germline, CDR1 LNHNV and CDR2 YYDKDF (reference sequence). This CDR3 is built from 17 residues. The CDR3 sequence: CATSRDKGSGSNQPQHF. In DNA, the CDR3 is TGTGCCACCAGCAGAGATAAGGGCAGTGGGAGCAATCAGCCCCAGCATTTT.

A few counts support this clone. This chain uses TRBV11-1 with TRBJ2-7; tentatively, D is TRBD2 (5 bases). Germline lookup yields CDR1 SGHAT and CDR2 FQDESV (reference sequence). Trimming cost V 3 bases and J 3 bases, with 9 bases left between them. The CDR3 extends over 13 amino acids. The CDR3 spells CASSFGDYYEQYF. The CDR3 DNA reads TGTGCCAGCAGCTTCGGGGATTACTACGAGCAGTACTTC.